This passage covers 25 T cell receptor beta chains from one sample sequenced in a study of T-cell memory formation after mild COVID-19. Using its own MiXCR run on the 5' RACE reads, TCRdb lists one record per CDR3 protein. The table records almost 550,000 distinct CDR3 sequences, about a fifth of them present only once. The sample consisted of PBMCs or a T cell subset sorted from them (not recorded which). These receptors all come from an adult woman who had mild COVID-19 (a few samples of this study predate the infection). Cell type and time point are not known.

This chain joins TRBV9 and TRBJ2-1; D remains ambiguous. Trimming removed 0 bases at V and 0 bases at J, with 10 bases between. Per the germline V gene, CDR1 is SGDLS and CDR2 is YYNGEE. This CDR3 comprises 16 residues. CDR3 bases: TGTGCCAGCAGCGTAGTAACGGGCAGCTCCTACAATGAGCAGTTCTTC. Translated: CASSVVTGSSYNEQFF.

The CDR3 DNA reads TGTGCCAGCCGGAAACGGGGGGGAAACACTGAAGCTTTCTTT. The encoded protein is CASRKRGGNTEAFF. The chain links TRBV3-1 to TRBJ1-1; TRBD1 is a possible D gene (5 bases). From germline, CDR1 is LGHDT and CDR2 YNNKEL (reference sequence). The CDR3 extends over 14 amino acids. The germline V and J ends were trimmed by 8 bases and 2 bases, with 15 bases remaining between them.

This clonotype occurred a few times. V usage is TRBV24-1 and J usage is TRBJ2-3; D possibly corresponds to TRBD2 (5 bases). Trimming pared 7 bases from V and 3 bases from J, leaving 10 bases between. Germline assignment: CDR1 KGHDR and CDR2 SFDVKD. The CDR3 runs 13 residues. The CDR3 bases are TGTGCCACCAGGGGAGTTGGTACAGATACGCAGTATTTT. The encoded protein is CATRGVGTDTQYF.

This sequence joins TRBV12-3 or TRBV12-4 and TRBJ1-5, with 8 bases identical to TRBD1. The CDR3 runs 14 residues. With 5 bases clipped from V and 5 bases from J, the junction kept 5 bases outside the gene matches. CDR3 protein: CASSRDRRHQPQHF. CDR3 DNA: TGTGCCAGCAGTAGGGACAGGCGCCATCAGCCCCAGCATTTT.

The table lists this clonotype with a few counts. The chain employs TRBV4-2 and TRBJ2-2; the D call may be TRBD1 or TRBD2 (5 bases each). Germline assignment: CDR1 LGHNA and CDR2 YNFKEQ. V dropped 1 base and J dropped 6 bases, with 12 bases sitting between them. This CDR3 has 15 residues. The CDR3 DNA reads TGTGCCAGCAGCCAAGGTGTTGGGGACGCCGGGGAGCTGTTTTTT. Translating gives CASSQGVGDAGELFF.

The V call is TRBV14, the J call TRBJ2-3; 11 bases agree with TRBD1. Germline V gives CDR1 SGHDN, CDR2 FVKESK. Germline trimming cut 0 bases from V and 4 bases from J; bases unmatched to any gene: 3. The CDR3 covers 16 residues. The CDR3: CASSQDWTGGSDTQYF. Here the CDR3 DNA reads TGTGCCAGCAGCCAAGATTGGACAGGGGGCTCAGATACGCAGTATTTT. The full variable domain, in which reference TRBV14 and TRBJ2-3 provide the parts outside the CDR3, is EAGVTQFPSHSVIEKGQTVTLRCDPISGHDNLYWYRRVMGKEIKFLLHFVKESKQDESGMPNNRFLAERTGGTYSTLKVQPAELEDSGVYFCASSQDWTGGSDTQYFGPGTRLTVL.

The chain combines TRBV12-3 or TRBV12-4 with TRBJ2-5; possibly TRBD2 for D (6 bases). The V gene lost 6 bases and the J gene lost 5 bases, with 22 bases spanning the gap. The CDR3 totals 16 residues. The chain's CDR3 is CASSPAGTPNEETQYF. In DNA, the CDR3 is TGTGCCAGCAGCCCGGCCGGGACTCCAAACGAGGAGACCCAGTACTTC.

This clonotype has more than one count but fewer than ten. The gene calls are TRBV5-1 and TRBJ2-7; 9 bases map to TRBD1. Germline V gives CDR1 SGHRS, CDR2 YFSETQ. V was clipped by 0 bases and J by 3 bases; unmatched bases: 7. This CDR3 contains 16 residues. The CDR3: CASSLGPGTGNYEQYF. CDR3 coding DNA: TGCGCCAGCAGCTTGGGACCCGGGACAGGGAACTACGAGCAGTACTTC.

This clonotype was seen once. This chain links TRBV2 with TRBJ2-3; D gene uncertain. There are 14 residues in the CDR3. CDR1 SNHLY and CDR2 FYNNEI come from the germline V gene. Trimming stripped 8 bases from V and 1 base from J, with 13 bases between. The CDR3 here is CASPTELGTDTQYF. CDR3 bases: TGTGCCAGCCCGACCGAGCTGGGCACAGATACGCAGTATTTT.

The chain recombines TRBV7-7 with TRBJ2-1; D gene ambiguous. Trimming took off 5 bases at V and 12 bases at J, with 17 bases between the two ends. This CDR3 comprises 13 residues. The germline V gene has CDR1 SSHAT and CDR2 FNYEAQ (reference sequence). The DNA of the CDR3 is TGTGCCAGCAGCCCCATATCAAGACAAGCGCAGTTCTTC. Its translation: CASSPISRQAQFF.

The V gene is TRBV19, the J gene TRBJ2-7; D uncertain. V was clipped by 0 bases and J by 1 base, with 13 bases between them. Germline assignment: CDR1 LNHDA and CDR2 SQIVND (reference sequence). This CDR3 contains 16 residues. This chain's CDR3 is CASSIDGNPTSYEQYF. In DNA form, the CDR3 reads TGTGCCAGTAGTATAGACGGCAACCCTACATCCTACGAGCAGTACTTC.

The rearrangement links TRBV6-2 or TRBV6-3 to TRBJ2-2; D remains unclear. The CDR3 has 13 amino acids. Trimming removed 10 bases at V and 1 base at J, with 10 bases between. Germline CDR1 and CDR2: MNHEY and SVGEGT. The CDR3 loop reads CATYGVNTGELFF. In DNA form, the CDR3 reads TGTGCCACGTATGGGGTGAACACCGGGGAGCTGTTTTTT.

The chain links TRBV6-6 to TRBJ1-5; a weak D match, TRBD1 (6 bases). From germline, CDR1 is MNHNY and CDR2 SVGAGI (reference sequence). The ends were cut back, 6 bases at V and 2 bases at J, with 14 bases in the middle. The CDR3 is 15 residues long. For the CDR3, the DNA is TGTGCCAGCAGGAAGAGACAGGTTGGCAATCAGCCCCAGCATTTT. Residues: CASRKRQVGNQPQHF.

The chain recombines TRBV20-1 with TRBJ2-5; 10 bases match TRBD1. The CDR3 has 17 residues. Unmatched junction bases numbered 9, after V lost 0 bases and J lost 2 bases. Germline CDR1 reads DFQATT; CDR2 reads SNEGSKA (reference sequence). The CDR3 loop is CSARDLTGGGRQETQYF. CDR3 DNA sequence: TGCAGTGCTAGAGATCTGACAGGGGGCGGGAGGCAAGAGACCCAGTACTTC.

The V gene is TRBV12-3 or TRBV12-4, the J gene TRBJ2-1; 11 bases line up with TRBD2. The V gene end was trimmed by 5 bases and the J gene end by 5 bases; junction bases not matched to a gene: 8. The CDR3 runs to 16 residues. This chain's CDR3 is CASSRHSGGVHNEQFF. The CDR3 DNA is TGTGCCAGCAGTCGCCATAGCGGGGGGGTACACAATGAGCAGTTCTTC.

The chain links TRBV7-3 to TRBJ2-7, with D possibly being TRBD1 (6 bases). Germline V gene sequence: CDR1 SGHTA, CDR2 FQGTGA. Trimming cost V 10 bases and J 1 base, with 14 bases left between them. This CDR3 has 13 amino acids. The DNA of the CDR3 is TGTGCCACCCAGACAGGAGGTTCCTACGAGCAGTACTTC. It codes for CATQTGGSYEQYF.

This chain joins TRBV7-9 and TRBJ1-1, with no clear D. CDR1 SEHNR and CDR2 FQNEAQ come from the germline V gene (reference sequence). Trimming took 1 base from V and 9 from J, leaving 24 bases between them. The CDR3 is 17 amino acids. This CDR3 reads CASSLDDSRENRRKAFF. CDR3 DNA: TGTGCCAGCAGCTTAGACGATTCCCGGGAGAACCGGCGGAAAGCTTTCTTT. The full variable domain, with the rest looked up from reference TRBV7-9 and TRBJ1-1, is DTGVSQNPRHKITKRGQNVTFRCDPISEHNRLYWYRQTLGQGPEFLTYFQNEAQLEKSRLLSDRFSAERPKGSFSTLEIQRTEQGDSAMYLCASSLDDSRENRRKAFFGQGTRLTVV.

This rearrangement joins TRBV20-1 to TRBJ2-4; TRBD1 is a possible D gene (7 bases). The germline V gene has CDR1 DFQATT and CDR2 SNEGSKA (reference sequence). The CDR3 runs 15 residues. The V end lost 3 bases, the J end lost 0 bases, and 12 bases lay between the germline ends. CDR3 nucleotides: TGCAGTGCTAGGGAGGGACAGCTAGCCAAAAACATTCAGTACTTC. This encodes CSAREGQLAKNIQYF.

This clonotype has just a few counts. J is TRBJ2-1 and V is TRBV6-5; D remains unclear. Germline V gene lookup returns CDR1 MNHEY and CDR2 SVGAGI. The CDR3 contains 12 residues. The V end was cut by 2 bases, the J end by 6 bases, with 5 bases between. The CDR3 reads CASSYLGNEQFF. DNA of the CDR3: TGTGCCAGCAGTTACCTCGGCAATGAGCAGTTCTTC.

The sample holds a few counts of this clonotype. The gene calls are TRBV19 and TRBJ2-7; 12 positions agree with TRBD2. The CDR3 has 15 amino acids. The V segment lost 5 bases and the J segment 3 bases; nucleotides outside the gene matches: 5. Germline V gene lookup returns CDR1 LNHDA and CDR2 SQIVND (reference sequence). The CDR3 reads CASSETSGRIYEQYF. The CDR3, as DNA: TGTGCCAGTAGTGAAACTAGCGGGAGGATCTACGAGCAGTACTTC.

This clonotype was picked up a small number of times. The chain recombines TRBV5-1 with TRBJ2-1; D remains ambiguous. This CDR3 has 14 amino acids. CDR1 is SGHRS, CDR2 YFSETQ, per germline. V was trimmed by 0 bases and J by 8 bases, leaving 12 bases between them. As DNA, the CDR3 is TGCGCCAGCAGCTTGGCCATGACGGTACATGAGCAGTTCTTC. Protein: CASSLAMTVHEQFF.

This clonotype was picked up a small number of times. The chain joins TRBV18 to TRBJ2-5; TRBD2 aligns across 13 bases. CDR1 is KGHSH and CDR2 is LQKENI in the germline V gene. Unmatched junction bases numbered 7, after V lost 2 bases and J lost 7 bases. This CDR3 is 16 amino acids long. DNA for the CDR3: TGTGCCAGCTCACCATCAGGACTAGCGGGAGCCGTGACCCAGTACTTC. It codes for CASSPSGLAGAVTQYF.

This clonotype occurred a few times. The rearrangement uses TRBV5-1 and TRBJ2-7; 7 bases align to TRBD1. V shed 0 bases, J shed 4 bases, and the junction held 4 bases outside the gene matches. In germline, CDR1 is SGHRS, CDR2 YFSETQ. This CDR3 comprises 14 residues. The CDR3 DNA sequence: TGCGCCAGCAGCTTGGTATCAGGGGGATACGAGCAGTACTTC. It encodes CASSLVSGGYEQYF.

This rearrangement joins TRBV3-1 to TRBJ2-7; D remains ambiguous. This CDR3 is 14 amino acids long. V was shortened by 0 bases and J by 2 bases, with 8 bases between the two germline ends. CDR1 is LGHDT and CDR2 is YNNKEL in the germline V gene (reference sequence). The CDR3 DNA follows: TGTGCCAGCAGCCAAGATGGCGAGACCTACGAGCAGTACTTC. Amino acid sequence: CASSQDGETYEQYF.

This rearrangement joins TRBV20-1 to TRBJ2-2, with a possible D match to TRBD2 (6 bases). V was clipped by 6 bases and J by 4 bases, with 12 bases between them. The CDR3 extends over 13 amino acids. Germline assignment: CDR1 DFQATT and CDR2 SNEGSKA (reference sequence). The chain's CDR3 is CSAASALTGELFF. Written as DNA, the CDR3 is TGCAGTGCGGCTAGCGCTCTCACCGGGGAGCTGTTTTTT.